Shown below are 26 T cell receptor beta chains from a single sample sequenced in a study of shared clonotypes between healthy human individuals. Assay: immunoSEQ multiplex PCR; the TCRdb copy retains only in-frame clones and omits some. This sample carries about 2.4 million clones, 85% to 95% of them seen once, and the ten largest clones take about 0.13%. Input material: naive CD4+ T cells sorted from blood. The sample's subset: CD45RA+ positively selected. The receptors stem from a man between 18 and 35 years old in good health.

The chain uses TRBV28 and TRBJ1-5; D call uncertain. The V end was cut by 4 bases, the J end by 1 base, with 5 bases between. This CDR3 contains 13 residues. Germline V gives CDR1 MDHEN, CDR2 SYDVKM. The CDR3 loop reads CASSSSSNQPQHF. The CDR3, as DNA: TGTGCCAGCAGTTCGTCGAGCAATCAGCCCCAGCATTTT.

This chain connects TRBV10-3 to TRBJ2-1, with D maybe TRBD2 (5 bases). CDR3 size: 14 residues. Trimming stripped 4 bases from V and 8 bases from J, with 15 bases between. Germline V gene data show CDR1 as ENHRY and CDR2 as SYGVKD. Here the CDR3 reads CAISGRSGGDEQFF. CDR3 bases: TGTGCCATCAGTGGCCGCTCAGGAGGCGATGAGCAGTTCTTC.

The V and J genes are TRBV6-5 and TRBJ1-4; the D is unclear. The germline V gene encodes CDR1 MNHEY and CDR2 SVGAGI. CDR3 length: 14 residues. Trimming left V 6 bases short and J 0 bases short, with 8 bases between. This CDR3 is CASRDGATNEKLFF. The CDR3 nucleotides are TGTGCCAGCAGGGACGGTGCAACTAATGAAAAACTGTTTTTT.

A word on this clone: At the DNA level, this CDR3 is encoded by other sequences in the same sample as well. V and J are TRBV30 and TRBJ2-5, with D possibly being TRBD1 (6 bases). The end of the DNA aligns better with TRBJ2-7, so the J call may be wrong. The CDR3 extends over 13 amino acids. In germline, CDR1 is GTSNPN, CDR2 SVGIG (reference sequence). CDR3 sequence reads: CAWSVGGPYEQYF. The CDR3, as DNA: TGTGCCTGGAGTGTAGGGGGACCCTACGAGCAGTACTTC.

The rearrangement links TRBV5-6 to TRBJ2-5; TRBD1 aligns across 7 bases. Germline values: CDR1 SGHDT, CDR2 YYEEEE. This CDR3 contains 15 residues. With V trimmed by 4 bases and J by 5 bases, 11 bases remained unmatched. CDR3 sequence reads: CASSLQGSGWETQYF. The CDR3, as DNA: TGTGCCAGCAGCCTACAGGGGTCCGGCTGGGAGACCCAGTACTTC.

The chain is built from TRBV2 and TRBJ1-4; 10 nucleotides line up with TRBD1. The CDR3 totals 15 residues. Trimming cost V 6 bases and J 3 bases; bases outside gene matches: 4. Germline V CDR1 and CDR2: SNHLY, FYNNEI. The CDR3 spells CASRGDRGPNEKLFF. In nucleotides, the CDR3 is TGTGCCAGCAGGGGGGACAGGGGTCCTAATGAAAAACTGTTTTTT.

The chain couples TRBV4-1 to TRBJ2-3, with D maybe TRBD1 (8 bases). The length of the CDR3 is 16 residues. V was pared by 4 bases and J by 8 bases, with 22 bases between. Per the germline V gene, CDR1 is MGHRA and CDR2 is YSYEKL. This CDR3 reads CASSLGQGLGGGTQYF. The CDR3 bases are TGCGCCAGCAGCCTCGGACAGGGCCTGGGAGGGGGTACGCAGTATTTT.

The chain has TRBV6-5 and TRBJ1-5, with 9 bases fitting TRBD1. V was clipped by 4 bases and J by 6 bases; unmatched bases: 7. Looked up from germline, CDR1 is MNHEY and CDR2 is SVGAGI. The CDR3 spans 15 residues. This CDR3 is CASSFAGTGSQPQHF. The CDR3 DNA reads TGTGCCAGCAGTTTTGCGGGGACAGGGAGTCAGCCCCAGCATTTT.

The rearrangement uses TRBV14 and TRBJ2-7; 8 positions agree with TRBD1. The CDR3 length is 13 residues. Germline V CDR1 and CDR2: SGHDN, FVKESK. V lost 5 bases and J lost 3; bases outside the gene matches: 3. In DNA form, the CDR3 reads TGTGCCAGCAGCAGAGGGACAGGCTACGAGCAGTACTTC. It specifies CASSRGTGYEQYF.

The table lists this clone with a count of one. J is TRBJ2-7 and V is TRBV6-5, with D tentatively TRBD1 or TRBD2 (5 bases each). CDR1 is MNHEY, CDR2 SVGAGI, per germline. This CDR3 has 13 residues. Trimming took off 8 bases at V and 2 bases at J, with 13 bases between the two ends. For the CDR3, the DNA is TGTGCCAGCTGGGACCCCCTAACCTACGAGCAGTACTTC. Translation: CASWDPLTYEQYF.

The chain is built from TRBV6-1 and TRBJ2-1, with 8 positions matching TRBD1. The CDR3 covers 15 residues. Germline-derived CDR1 and CDR2 are MNHNS and SASEGT. The V gene end was trimmed by 6 bases and the J gene end by 1 base; junction bases not matched to a gene: 5. CDR3 sequence (DNA): TGTGCCAGCAGGGAGACAGGGGCTTCCTACAATGAGCAGTTCTTC. Its translation is CASRETGASYNEQFF.

The V gene is TRBV29-1, the J gene TRBJ2-5; tentatively, D is TRBD2 (5 bases). CDR1 and CDR2 from the germline V gene are SQVTM and ANQGSEA. Trimming took 5 bases from V and 2 from J, leaving 9 bases between them. The CDR3 totals 12 residues. The CDR3 reads CSVTGVQETQYF. For the CDR3, the DNA is TGCAGCGTTACCGGGGTGCAAGAGACCCAGTACTTC. The entire variable domain, with the rest obtained from reference TRBV29-1 and TRBJ2-5, is as follows: SAVISQKPSRDICQRGTSLTIQCQVDSQVTMMFWYRQQPGQSLTLIATANQGSEATYESGFVIDKFPISRPNLTFSTLTVSNMSPEDSSIYLCSVTGVQETQYFGPGTRLLVL.

V is TRBV28 and J is TRBJ1-3; D is perhaps TRBD1 (5 bases). V dropped 5 bases and J dropped 4 bases, with 15 bases sitting between them. The length of the CDR3 is 15 residues. Germline values: CDR1 MDHEN, CDR2 SYDVKM. CDR3 region: CASSLSGGDGNTIYF. The DNA of the CDR3 is TGTGCCAGCAGTCTCTCGGGAGGGGACGGAAACACCATATATTTT. Full variable domain (remainder filled in from reference TRBV28 and TRBJ1-3): DVKVTQSSRYLVKRTGEKVFLECVQDMDHENMFWYRQDPGLGLRLIYFSYDVKMKEKGDIPEGYSVSREKKERFSLILESASTNQTSMYLCASSLSGGDGNTIYFGEGSWLTVV.

The chain links TRBV2 to TRBJ1-6, with D possibly TRBD1 on 5 matching bases. The CDR3 contains 11 residues. V was shortened by 8 bases and J by 10 bases, with 9 bases between the two germline ends. Germline V gene sequence: CDR1 SNHLY, CDR2 FYNNEI. The CDR3 nucleotides read TGTGCCAGCGGGGCAAACTCACCCCTCCACTTT. Amino acid sequence: CASGANSPLHF.

The V and J genes are TRBV4-1 and TRBJ2-1, with a weak D call TRBD2 (6 bases). V lost 1 base to trimming and J lost 8 bases, with 21 bases between them. Per germline, CDR1 MGHRA and CDR2 YSYEKL. There are 17 residues in the CDR3. The CDR3 coding sequence is TGCGCCAGCAGCCAAGCTCTAGGGCGGGACCGGGGCTATGAGCAGTTCTTC. Translated: CASSQALGRDRGYEQFF.

The table lists this clone with a count of one. This sample also contains other DNA sequences that code for the same CDR3. This chain uses TRBV30 with TRBJ1-6; 9 bases fit TRBD1. The junction had 4 bases not matched to a gene; V was cut back by 3 bases and J by 7 bases. CDR3 length: 14 residues. Germline V gene data show CDR1 as GTSNPN and CDR2 as SVGIG (reference sequence). CDR3: CAWSPGTGNSPLHF. CDR3 nucleotides: TGTGCCTGGAGCCCCGGGACAGGGAATTCACCCCTCCACTTT. Together with reference TRBV30 and TRBJ1-6, the CDR3 gives the full variable domain: SQTIHQWPATLVQPVGSPLSLECTVEGTSNPNLYWYRQAAGRGLQLLFYSVGIGQISSEVPQNLSASRPQDRQFILSSKKLLLSDSGFYLCAWSPGTGNSPLHFGNGTRLTVT.

Comments on this clone: A much larger clone differs by one base, so this may be a read error. This specimen includes other DNA sequences encoding the same CDR3. This chain uses TRBV6-6 with TRBJ2-7; 7 bases map to TRBD1. The V and J ends lost 5 bases and 3 bases, in that order; junction bases with no gene match: 1. CDR3 size: 12 residues. Germline V gene lookup returns CDR1 MNHNY and CDR2 SVGAGI (reference sequence). The CDR3 loop is CASSRDSYEQYF. CDR3 DNA sequence: TGTGCCAGCAGTCGGGACAGCTACGAGCAGTACTTC.

CDR3 in amino acids: CASSLTDIKAFF. The CDR3 region has the DNA TGTGCCAGCAGCTTAACGGACATTAAAGCTTTCTTT. This rearrangement joins TRBV7-9 to TRBJ1-1; D might be TRBD1 (5 bases). Trimming removed 2 bases from V and 9 bases from J, with 10 bases in between. CDR3 length: 12 residues. Per germline, CDR1 SEHNR and CDR2 FQNEAQ (reference sequence).

V gene TRBV6-5 combines with J gene TRBJ1-5; 7 bases are shared with TRBD1. The CDR3 extends over 16 amino acids. The ends lost 0 bases at V and 1 base at J; junction bases unmatched: 3. CDR1 and CDR2 from the germline V gene are MNHEY and SVGAGI. The CDR3 coding sequence is TGTGCCAGCAGTTACTCTACACAGGGGAGCAATCAGCCCCAGCATTTT. Translation gives CASSYSTQGSNQPQHF.

The rearrangement joins TRBV11-3 to TRBJ2-2, with D maybe TRBD2 (6 bases). The CDR3 covers 16 residues. The V and J ends lost 0 bases and 7 bases respectively, with 15 bases between them. Germline V lookup: CDR1 SGHNT, CDR2 YENEEA. CDR3: CASSLEGLQGGGELFF. CDR3 in DNA: TGTGCCAGCAGCTTAGAGGGACTTCAGGGCGGCGGGGAGCTGTTTTTT.

As concerns this clone: The same CDR3 also results from other DNA sequences found in this sample. The gene calls are TRBV5-1 and TRBJ2-3, with D perhaps matching TRBD1 or TRBD2 (6 bases each). V was clipped by 2 bases and J by 4 bases, with 11 bases between them. The germline V gene encodes CDR1 SGHRS and CDR2 YFSETQ. The length of the CDR3 is 14 residues. CDR3 protein: CASSLGGGADTQYF. For the CDR3, the DNA is TGCGCCAGCAGCTTAGGGGGAGGAGCAGATACGCAGTATTTT.

This chain connects TRBV2 to TRBJ2-3; D gene ambiguous. In germline, CDR1 is SNHLY, CDR2 FYNNEI. The CDR3 loop spans 14 amino acids. Trimming pared 3 bases from V and 2 bases from J, leaving 9 bases between. CDR3 region: CASSDPTITDTQYF. CDR3 sequence (DNA): TGTGCCAGCAGTGACCCAACCATCACAGATACGCAGTATTTT. The whole variable domain, filled in from reference TRBV2 and TRBJ2-3, reads EPEVTQTPSHQVTQMGQEVILRCVPISNHLYFYWYRQILGQKVEFLVSFYNNEISEKSEIFDDQFSVERPDGSNFTLKIRSTKLEDSAMYFCASSDPTITDTQYFGPGTRLTVL.

V is TRBV5-4 and J is TRBJ2-5; no reliable D call. The V gene lost 1 base and the J gene lost 3 bases, with 10 bases spanning the gap. Germline V gives CDR1 SGHNT, CDR2 YYREEE (reference sequence). The CDR3 consists of 14 residues. The CDR3 here is CASSLRAVEETQYF. DNA of the CDR3: TGTGCCAGCAGCTTGAGGGCCGTGGAAGAGACCCAGTACTTC.

This sequence joins TRBV19 and TRBJ1-1; 8 nucleotides agree with TRBD1. Germline CDR1 LNHDA, CDR2 SQIVND (reference sequence). The CDR3 runs to 13 residues. The J segment lost 3 bases and the V segment lost 10 bases, leaving 7 bases of the junction unmatched. CDR3 region: CATLDRVDTEAFF. As DNA, the CDR3 is TGTGCCACCTTGGACAGGGTAGACACTGAAGCTTTCTTT. The full variable domain, in which reference TRBV19 and TRBJ1-1 provide the parts outside the CDR3, is DGGITQSPKYLFRKEGQNVTLSCEQNLNHDAMYWYRQDPGQGLRLIYYSQIVNDFQKGDIAEGYSVSREKKESFPLTVTSAQKNPTAFYLCATLDRVDTEAFFGQGTRLTVV.

The rearrangement uses TRBV7-6 and TRBJ2-1; 8 bases map to TRBD2. Germline lookup yields CDR1 SGHVS and CDR2 FNYEAQ. The length of the CDR3 is 16 residues. Losses at the gene ends were 3 bases for V and 0 bases for J; bases not matched to a gene: 4. The DNA for the CDR3 is TGTGCCAGCAGCTTCAGCGGGGGAGGCTCCTACAATGAGCAGTTCTTC. Translating gives CASSFSGGGSYNEQFF.

The chain is built from TRBV11-2 and TRBJ2-5; 7 bases agree with TRBD1. The CDR3 is made up of 14 amino acids. After removal of 6 bases from V and 5 bases from J, the junction contained 9 bases not matched to a gene. Germline V gene sequence: CDR1 SGHAT, CDR2 FQNNGV. The CDR3 sequence is CASRDRSRGETQYF. The CDR3 DNA follows: TGTGCCAGCAGGGACCGCTCCAGGGGGGAGACCCAGTACTTC.